This T cell receptor (beta chain) was captured in a study of cytomegalovirus exposure and HLA in healthy donors. Broader study findings: The classifier reportedly diagnosed cytomegalovirus status with high sensitivity and specificity.

This clone was seen just once. Its specificity is unknown. Clones were read by immunoSEQ multiplex PCR, and TCRdb kept only the in-frame ones, dropping some. The sample gives some 130,000 clones, about nine tenths of which show up once; approximately 1.5% is in the top ten. Trimming cost V 4 bases and J 0 bases, with 13 bases left between them. The CDR3 extends over 16 amino acids. The germline V gene has CDR1 SGHDN and CDR2 FVKESK. The clonotype comes from a man aged 30 to 39 in good health and CMV-seronegative. The sequencing sample was made of PBMCs. The gene calls are TRBV14 and TRBJ2-1, with D possibly matching TRBD2 (6 bases). CDR3 sequence reads: CASSPTVGGSYNEQFF. CDR3 in DNA: TGTGCCAGCAGCCCGACCGTGGGGGGCTCCTACAATGAGCAGTTCTTC.